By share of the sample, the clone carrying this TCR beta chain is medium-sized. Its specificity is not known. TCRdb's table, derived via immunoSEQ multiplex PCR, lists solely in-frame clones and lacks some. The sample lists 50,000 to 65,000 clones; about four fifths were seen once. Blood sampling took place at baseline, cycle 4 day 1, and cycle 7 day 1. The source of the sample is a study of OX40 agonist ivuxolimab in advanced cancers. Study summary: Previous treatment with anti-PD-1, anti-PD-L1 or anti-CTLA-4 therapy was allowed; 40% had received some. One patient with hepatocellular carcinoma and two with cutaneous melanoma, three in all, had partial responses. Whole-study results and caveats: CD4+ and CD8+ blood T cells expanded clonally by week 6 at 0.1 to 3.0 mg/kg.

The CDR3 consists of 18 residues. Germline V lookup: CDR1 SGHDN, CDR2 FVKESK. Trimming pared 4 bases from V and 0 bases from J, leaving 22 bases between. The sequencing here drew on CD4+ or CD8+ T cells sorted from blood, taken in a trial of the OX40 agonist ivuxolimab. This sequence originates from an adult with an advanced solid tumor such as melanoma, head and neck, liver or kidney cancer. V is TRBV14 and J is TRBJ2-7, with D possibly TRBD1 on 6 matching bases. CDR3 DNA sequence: TGTGCCAGCAGCCCACGAAGAGCAGACAGGTTGAGCTCCTACGAGCAGTACTTC. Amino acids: CASSPRRADRLSSYEQYF.